A single sample gave rise to the 2 T cell receptor beta chains below, sequenced in a study of response to subunit inactivated influenza vaccine. Each CDR3 protein gets one entry after TCRdb re-called the RT-PCR reads with MiXCR. Of almost 250,000 distinct CDR3 sequences listed, 9% to 15% are singletons. The source was non-naive T cells sorted from PBMCs, collected roughly 2 weeks before vaccination. The source is a man aged 45-65 years who received an inactivated influenza vaccine.

Many counts were recorded for this clonotype. The V gene is TRBV4-1, the J gene TRBJ2-3, with D perhaps TRBD1 (5 bases). The germline V and J ends were trimmed by 1 base and 2 bases, with 10 bases remaining between them. Germline loops: CDR1 MGHRA, CDR2 YSYEKL. This CDR3 is built from 15 residues. The CDR3 here is CASSQGAGSTDTQYF. In nucleotides, the CDR3 is TGCGCCAGCAGCCAAGGGGCAGGGTCCACAGATACGCAGTATTTT.

Many counts were recorded for this clonotype. V and J are TRBV7-2 and TRBJ2-1; D is possibly TRBD2 (6 bases). This CDR3 is 13 amino acids long. The germline V gene encodes CDR1 SGHTA and CDR2 FQGNSA. Trimming cost V 1 base and J 10 bases, with 11 bases left between them. The chain's CDR3 is CASSLVPSDEQFF. The CDR3 nucleotides read TGTGCCAGCAGCTTAGTGCCTAGCGACGAGCAGTTCTTC.